This TCR beta chain was observed in a study of CD8+ T cells in alopecia areata. For the study at large: Twice daily, treated patients received 5 to 10 mg of oral tofacitinib.

The CDR3 has 13 amino acids. The germline CDR1 and CDR2 sequences are SQVTM and ANQGSEA. Trimming took 6 bases from V and 1 from J; bases not matched to a gene: 2. This clone showed up just a few times. cDNA serving as the sequencing template came from extracted, reverse transcribed RNA. The table came from immunoSEQ multiplex PCR; TCRdb's copy has only in-frame clones and leaves some out. The table has about 150,000 clones, around 50% seen once. The sample was CD8+ T cells sorted from blood, taken at week 0. V is TRBV29-1 and J is TRBJ2-2; 7 bases align to TRBD1. This sequence was found in a human donor with alopecia areata. CDR3 sequence: CSVGTVNTGELFF. The CDR3 DNA sequence: TGCAGCGTAGGGACAGTGAACACCGGGGAGCTGTTTTTT.